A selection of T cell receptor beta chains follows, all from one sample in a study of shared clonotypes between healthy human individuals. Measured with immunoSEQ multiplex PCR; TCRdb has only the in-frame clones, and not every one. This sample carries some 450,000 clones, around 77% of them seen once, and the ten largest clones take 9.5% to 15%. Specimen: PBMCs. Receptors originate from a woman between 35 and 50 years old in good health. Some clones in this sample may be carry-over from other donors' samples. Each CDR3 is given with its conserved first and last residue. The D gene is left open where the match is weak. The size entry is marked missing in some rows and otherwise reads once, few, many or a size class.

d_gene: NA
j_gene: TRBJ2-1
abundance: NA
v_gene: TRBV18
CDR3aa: CASSPEAAEQFF
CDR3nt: TGTGCCAGCTCACCAGAGGCGGCTGAGCAGTTCTTC

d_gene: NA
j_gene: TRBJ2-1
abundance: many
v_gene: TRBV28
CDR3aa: CASRGQGFVNEQFF
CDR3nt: TGTGCCAGCAGGGGGCAGGGGTTCGTCAATGAGCAGTTCTTC

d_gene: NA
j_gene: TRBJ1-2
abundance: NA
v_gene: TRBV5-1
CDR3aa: CASSLTYLGGSGYTF
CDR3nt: TGCGCCAGCAGCTTGACTTACCTGGGCGGGAGCGGCTACACCTTC

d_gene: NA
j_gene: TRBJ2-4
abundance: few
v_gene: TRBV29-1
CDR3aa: CSVEIQVRAKNIQYF
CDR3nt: TGCAGCGTTGAAATACAGGTCCGGGCCAAAAACATTCAGTACTTC

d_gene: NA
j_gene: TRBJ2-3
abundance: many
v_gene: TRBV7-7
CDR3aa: CASSFRVEDTQYF
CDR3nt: TGTGCTAGCAGCTTTAGGGTTGAAGATACGCAGTATTTT

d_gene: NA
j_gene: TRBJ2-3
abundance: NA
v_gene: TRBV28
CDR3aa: CASSLRLGAPTDTQYF
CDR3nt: TGTGCCAGCAGTTTAAGACTCGGAGCGCCCACAGATACGCAGTATTTT

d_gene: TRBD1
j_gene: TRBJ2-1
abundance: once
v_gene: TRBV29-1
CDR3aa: CSVVGTGDADEQFF
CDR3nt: TGCAGCGTTGTGGGGACAGGGGATGCGGATGAGCAGTTCTTC

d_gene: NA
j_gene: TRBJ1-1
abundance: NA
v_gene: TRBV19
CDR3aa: CASSIRQANTEAFF
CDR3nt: TGTGCCAGTAGTATAAGACAGGCGAACACTGAAGCTTTCTTT

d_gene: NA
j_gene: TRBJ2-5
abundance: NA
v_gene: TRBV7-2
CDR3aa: CASSLYNAVQETQYF
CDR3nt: TGTGCCAGCAGCTTATACAATGCGGTACAAGAGACCCAGTACTTC

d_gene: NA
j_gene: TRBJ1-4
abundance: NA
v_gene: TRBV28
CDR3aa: CASSFYTSNEKLFF
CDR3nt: TGTGCCAGCAGTTTTTACACCTCAAATGAAAAACTGTTTTTT

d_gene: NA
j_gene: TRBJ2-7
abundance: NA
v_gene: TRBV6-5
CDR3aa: CASSYSGNYEQYF
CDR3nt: TGTGCCAGCAGTTACTCGGGCAACTACGAGCAGTACTTC

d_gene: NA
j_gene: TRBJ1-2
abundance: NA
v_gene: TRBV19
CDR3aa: CASSIGVGGYGYTF
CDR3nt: TGTGCCAGTAGTATCGGTGTAGGGGGCTATGGCTACACCTTC

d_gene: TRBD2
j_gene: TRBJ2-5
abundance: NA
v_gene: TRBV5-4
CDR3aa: CASSLVAGETQYF
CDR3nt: TGTGCCAGCAGCTTGGTAGCGGGGGAGACCCAGTACTTC

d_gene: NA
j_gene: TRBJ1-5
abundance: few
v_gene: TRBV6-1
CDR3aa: CASQSGGSSNQPQHF
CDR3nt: TGTGCCAGCCAATCCGGGGGCTCTAGCAATCAGCCCCAGCATTTT

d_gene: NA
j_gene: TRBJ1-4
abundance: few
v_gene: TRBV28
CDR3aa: CASSLFMTGHHEKLFF
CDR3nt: TGTGCCAGCAGTTTATTCATGACGGGACACCACGAAAAACTGTTTTTT

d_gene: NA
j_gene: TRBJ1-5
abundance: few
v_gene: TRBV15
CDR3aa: CATSRGDGYSNQPQHF
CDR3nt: TGTGCCACCAGCAGGGGGGACGGCTATAGCAATCAGCCCCAGCATTTT